This T cell receptor beta chain was profiled in a study of cytomegalovirus exposure and HLA in healthy donors (dated by TCRdb to about 2017). In the study overall: The 650 to 800 repertoires of the first cohort and the 120 validation repertoires were produced on the same platform, according to a later analysis. The aim of the study was to test whether cataloging public T cell receptors could identify signatures of past pathogen exposure. In addition to the first cohort of approximately 670 subjects, a separate validation cohort of 120 different subjects was used. High-throughput TCR immunosequencing, statistical association of individual TCRs with disease status, and machine learning were combined to predict cytomegalovirus infection status. On the study overall, not on this receptor specifically: Most TCR sequences were seen in very few donors, while some public TCRs were found in many individuals. Subsequent analysis determined that TCRs grouped into clusters in the first cohort also showed a tendency toward co-occurrence across the 120 validation repertoires, and roughly 95% of cluster scores exceeded 0. In vitro tests confirmed that three of the cytomegalovirus-associated TCR beta chains recognize cytomegalovirus antigens. In both the original and validation cohorts, the classifier was reported to diagnose cytomegalovirus status with high specificity and sensitivity. The authors suggested that the approach could potentially be extended to other disease states and immunological phenotypes. A later analysis had no HLA typing for the validation cohort, so co-occurrence there was scored across all 120 or so repertoires. The study gave a list of about 170 TCR beta chains associated with cytomegalovirus.

Turning to this clone: No antigen is known for it. No base-level quality is on record; no much larger clone is a single base apart.

CDR3 length: 17 amino acids, cysteine to phenylalanine. The retained sequence is limited to the CDR3, 51 bases, with the frame set at the first base. V trim: 7 bases; J trim: 4 bases; unmatched bases: 14. The germline V gene (reference sequence) provides CDR1 MNHEY and CDR2 SMNVEV. Library generation was performed with the immunoSEQ multiplex PCR assay. The authors processed their data as follows. A statistical classification framework was built to diagnose cytomegalovirus status from the catalog of TCR beta chain sequences. TCRdb mirrors the immuneACCESS table, restricted to in-frame sequences. Some clones are absent from its copies; in checked studies, under half trace to an unresolved V gene, and the reason for the others is unknown. For V, J and clone size, that table is used; D and trimming come from the DNA. Within this sample are some 78,000 clones, with 90% to 96% of them counted one time only. Over 1.5% of the sample comes from the top ten.

The donors were included in the validation cohort of approximately 130 subjects, a group kept apart from the approximately 670-subject first cohort. This clonotype originated in a young man in good health and CMV-seropositive. This sequence uses TRBV27 and TRBJ2-3, with 10 bases matching TRBD2. Sequenced sample: PBMCs. The sequenced DNA: TGTGCCAGCAAGGTTCGGCCTAGCGGGAGAAGGGCAGATACGCAGTATTTT. It is translated as CASKVRPSGRRADTQYF.